This T cell receptor beta chain was sequenced for a study of Ad26.COV2.S vaccination and SARS-CoV-2 variants. Treatment denoted: about 20 received Ad26.COV2.S at low or high dose, single or two shots; 5 received placebo; per-sample allocation not given. At day 63 after the first vaccine or placebo injection, samples were drawn. Germline V gene lookup returns CDR1 MNHNS and CDR2 SASEGT. The CDR3 consists of 16 residues. Trimming stripped 4 bases from V and 3 bases from J, with 18 bases between. Data came from immunoSEQ multiplex PCR; TCRdb stores just in-frame clones and leaves some out. This repertoire shows around 450,000 clones, 70% to 90% found once; its top ten account for roughly 4%.

This material consisted of peripheral blood, taken in a trial of Ad26.COV2.S vaccine versus placebo. The rearrangement uses TRBV6-1 and TRBJ1-2; D perhaps matches TRBD1 (5 bases). The receptor was isolated from a person aged 18-65 years who received the Ad26.COV2.S COVID-19 vaccine or a placebo. The CDR3 nucleotides read TGTGCCAGCAGTGCCCCGGGACGCCGACTTCACTATGGCTACACCTTC. This encodes CASSAPGRRLHYGYTF.